This is a list of T cell receptor beta chains from one sample in a study of cytomegalovirus exposure and HLA in healthy donors. The table came from immunoSEQ multiplex PCR; TCRdb's copy has only in-frame clones and leaves some out. The data contain about 110,000 clones, over 80% of them singletons. Source material: PBMCs. These receptors were collected from a young man in good health and CMV-seropositive. Both conserved end residues are part of each CDR3. Each record gives: V gene, J gene, D gene, CDR3 length, clone size, CDR3 protein. A D gene is named only where the DNA matches it firmly. For some rows the clone size is stated as once, few or many, or as a class when expanded; others skip it.

>TRBV5-1|TRBJ2-2|TRBD2|15|-
CASSFISGGSGELFF
>TRBV7-8|TRBJ1-4|TRBD1|16|once
CASSPGTGGTFRKLFF
>TRBV7-9|TRBJ2-1|-|15|-
CASGLLQGGANEQFF
>TRBV11-3|TRBJ1-1|-|13|-
CASSARWADEAFF
>TRBV5-1|TRBJ2-5|TRBD1|14|-
CASTDGTGKETQYF
>TRBV6-6|TRBJ2-2|TRBD2|16|-
CASSRLAGGNTGELFF
>TRBV4-2|TRBJ1-4|-|15|-
CASSQEARGGEKLFF
>TRBV7-3|TRBJ1-1|-|14|-
CASSLGPLGTEAFF
>TRBV2|TRBJ1-2|TRBD1|13|-
CASSRTGVDGYTF
>TRBV10-3|TRBJ2-1|TRBD2|17|-
CAISGGWTSGGADEQFF
>TRBV19|TRBJ2-3|-|15|-
CASSIGSGGYSTQYF
>TRBV29-1|TRBJ1-1|-|14|few
CSVEEGFMNTEAFF
>TRBV2|TRBJ2-7|-|18|few
CASSLPSGQGPSAGEQYF
>TRBV10-1|TRBJ1-2|TRBD1|13|-
CASPGGMNYGYTF
>TRBV2|TRBJ1-2|-|13|-
CASREGTDYGYTF
>TRBV4-1|TRBJ2-1|-|15|-
CASSQERFSELEQFF
>TRBV19|TRBJ2-5|-|16|-
CASSIVFYQGGETQYF
>TRBV6-5|TRBJ1-3|-|16|-
CASSYSTIVTGNTIYF
>TRBV7-7|TRBJ2-3|-|13|-
CASSPLSTDTQYF
>TRBV7-6|TRBJ1-5|TRBD1|14|-
CASSGSRDSQSQHF
>TRBV19|TRBJ2-4|TRBD1|16|-
CASSRPPGQGKNSQYF
>TRBV4-1|TRBJ2-1|-|17|once
CASSQYPGGLSYNEQFF
>TRBV10-3|TRBJ2-2|-|12|-
CAIRDSSGELFF
>TRBV10-1|TRBJ2-7|-|13|-
CASSARRQDEQYF
>TRBV5-1|TRBJ2-3|TRBD1|15|-
CASRVGQEYTDTQYF
>TRBV5-7|TRBJ2-4|-|16|-
CASSLVLPIHGNIQYF
>TRBV27|TRBJ1-5|TRBD1|17|-
CASSWTGSFLVYQPQHF
>TRBV7-9|TRBJ2-5|TRBD1|15|-
CSSSSGQGAQETQYF
>TRBV30|TRBJ1-5|-|14|-
CAWTTGPGTQPQHF
>TRBV5-4|TRBJ1-2|TRBD1|12|-
CASNTGGYGYTF
>TRBV7-2|TRBJ2-1|-|16|-
CASSLPPDRLYNEQFF
>TRBV21-1|TRBJ2-3|-|15|-
CASSKLRTGVDTQYF
>TRBV9|TRBJ2-2|-|13|-
CASSVYLTGELFF
>TRBV4-1|TRBJ2-7|-|15|-
CASSQKQGGTYEQYF
>TRBV30|TRBJ1-2|-|13|once
CAWSGGSGYGYTF
>TRBV19|TRBJ2-4|TRBD1|13|-
CASSSGQGNIQYF
>TRBV5-1|TRBJ2-1|TRBD2|15|-
CASSLERGINNEQFF
>TRBV6-4|TRBJ1-2|TRBD1|13|-
CASSEGQGLGYTF
>TRBV10-2|TRBJ2-1|TRBD2|16|-
CASSESPAGGYNEQFF
>TRBV13|TRBJ2-5|-|14|-
CASSLEAGRETQYF
>TRBV2|TRBJ1-5|TRBD1|14|few
CASSADRADQPQHF
>TRBV2|TRBJ1-2|-|17|-
CAIPGDYSVSVAYGYTF
>TRBV10-3|TRBJ1-2|-|12|-
CAIRTMGAGYTF
>TRBV5-1|TRBJ2-2|TRBD2|16|-
CASSSSSGGAGGELFF
>TRBV29-1|TRBJ2-7|TRBD1|14|few
CSGVAGTGKYEQYF
>TRBV4-1|TRBJ1-4|-|15|-
CASSPPRQGNEKLFF
>TRBV12-5|-|TRBD1|19|-
CASGLVRSGQWTELGEQYF
>TRBV14|TRBJ2-7|-|15|-
CASSQDGPQGYEQYF
>TRBV5-1|TRBJ2-2|TRBD2|16|-
CASSPVTSGATGELFF
>TRBV25-1|TRBJ2-7|-|13|-
CASSRASSYEQYF
>TRBV18|TRBJ1-2|-|15|-
CASSPREGQLYGYTF
>TRBV5-1|TRBJ1-2|-|16|-
CASSPSVGGGGYGYTF
>TRBV19|TRBJ1-3|TRBD1|13|-
CASKVTGADTIYF
>TRBV7-9|TRBJ2-7|TRBD1|14|-
CASSSLGQTYEQYF
>TRBV6-6|TRBJ1-2|TRBD1|13|-
CASREGQVYGYTF
>TRBV9|TRBJ2-7|-|14|once
CASSVVSGKHEQYF
>TRBV7-9|TRBJ2-4|-|13|-
CASSLEDKNSQYF
>TRBV6-5|TRBJ2-1|-|12|few
CASSYLDSEQFF
>TRBV29-1|TRBJ2-3|-|12|-
CSVDISTDTQYF